The present T cell receptor (beta chain) was sequenced within a study of metastatic and nonmetastatic thyroid tumors (dated by TCRdb to 2018 to 2020). Looking at the study overall: Repertoires were compared across peripheral blood and tumor or nodule tissue samples from malignant and benign thyroid patients.

The CDR3 measures 13 amino acids from cysteine to phenylalanine. Only the CDR3 region is kept as DNA, spanning 39 bases read in frame from base 1. The V and J ends are trimmed by 0 bases and 3 bases, leaving 2 bases between them. Taken from the germline V gene, the CDR1 and CDR2 loops are MNHNS and SASEGT. The study at large found these results: In both blood and tumor samples, TCR beta diversity was reported to be significantly higher in malignant tumors than in benign nodules.

Before undergoing thyroid surgery, none of the patients had been given any kind of treatment. Using T-cell receptor beta sequencing, the study looked back at clinical samples from patients collected from the early 2010s to the late 2010s. The library was made by PCR. The instrument given in TCRdb is Illumina HiSeq 4000. High-throughput sequencing was used to profile the TCR beta-chain CDR3 region of each patient. The paper's processing steps were these. The researchers built a classifier to tell apart papillary thyroid cancer patients with distant metastasis, based on CDR3 differences among clinicopathological groups. Repertoire diversity was assessed with the Shannon index, and tumor-blood repertoire similarity with the Morisita-Horn index. TCRdb reran the public reads through fastp at Q25 and MiXCR, keeping productive beta chains. The V and J calls follow TCRdb's processing rather than the paper's. The sample has about 38,000 clones on record, approximately 44% of them singletons. The ten largest clones capture approximately 25% of the sample.

The table lists this clone with a few counts. Its binding antigen is unknown. No much larger clone is present one base from it, and per-base qualities are unavailable. This chain joins TRBV6-1 to TRBJ2-2; confidence is insufficient to name the D gene. The material sequenced was tumor tissue. The source is a male donor with papillary thyroid cancer or a benign thyroid nodule (not recorded which). Some clones in this sample may be carry-over from other donors' samples. The CDR3 corresponds to CASSEADTGELFF. The sequenced DNA: TGTGCCAGCAGTGAAGCCGACACCGGGGAGCTGTTTTTT.